Described below is a single T cell receptor beta chain sequence and its context. Germline lookup yields CDR1 KGHSH and CDR2 LQKENI. J gave up 7 bases and V 0 bases, and 5 bases lay outside the gene matches. The CDR3 spans 15 residues. This record comes from a study of blood T cell repertoires in COVID-19. Across the study: The United States, Italy and Spain were the sources of the acute and convalescent COVID-19 samples.

Across about two dozen US areas, participants ranged in age from roughly 18 to 95 years. Either two negative PCRs, clearance, or symptom resolution qualified Cohort 3 donors as recovered. Repertoires were generated with immunoSEQ multiplex PCR, while TCRdb's copy carries only in-frame clones and drops some. The profile shows 300,000 to 350,000 clones, 80% to 90% of them singletons. Material for sequencing was PBMCs or T cells enriched from blood (not recorded which). The source of this sequence is a man in his thirties or forties who had recovered from COVID-19. This chain uses TRBV18 with TRBJ2-1, with 8 nucleotides matching TRBD1. CDR3 nucleotides: TGTGCCAGCTCACCACCGGGACAGGAGGGAAATGAGCAGTTCTTC. Translation: CASSPPGQEGNEQFF.